This TCR beta chain came from a study of cytomegalovirus exposure and HLA in healthy donors. Study-wide findings and caveats: Researchers counted roughly 150 TCR beta chains as cytomegalovirus-associated. Some public TCRs appeared in many individuals, while most sequences were rare. In vitro work confirmed that a few CMV-associated chains recognize CMV antigens. For cytomegalovirus status, the classifier reportedly gave diagnoses with high specificity and sensitivity.

Measured with immunoSEQ multiplex PCR; TCRdb has only the in-frame clones, and not every one. The table has under 250,000 clones, around 87% seen once. As for this clone: Antigen specificity is unknown.

The receptor's source is a woman younger than 35 in good health and CMV-seropositive. What was sequenced was PBMCs.

The CDR3 spells CASSLGGTGIYGYTF. DNA for the CDR3: TGCGCCAGCAGCTTGGGGGGGACAGGGATCTATGGCTACACCTTC. V is TRBV5-1 and J is TRBJ1-2; 9 bases are a match to TRBD1. Per the germline V gene, CDR1 is SGHRS and CDR2 is YFSETQ. The ends lost 0 bases at V and 4 bases at J; junction bases unmatched: 4. This CDR3 has 15 residues.